Sequencing of this T cell receptor (beta chain) was carried out in a study of OX40 agonist ivuxolimab in advanced cancers. Study-level information: The patients received agonistic anti-OX40 (CD134) antibody ivuxolimab.

The study, taken as a whole, reports: At 0.1 to 3.0 mg/kg and by week 6, clonal expansion occurred in CD4+ and CD8+ blood T cells.

As regards this clone: The target antigen is unknown.

Trimming left V 7 bases short and J 2 bases short, with 12 bases between. Germline V gene sequence: CDR1 SNHLY, CDR2 FYNNEI. This CDR3 has 14 amino acids. Sequencing used immunoSEQ multiplex PCR; TCRdb keeps in-frame clones, though not all of them. Of about 20,000 clones in the sample, around 85% were seen once. The TCR sequence derives from an adult with an advanced solid tumor such as melanoma, head and neck, liver or kidney cancer. The V and J genes are TRBV2 and TRBJ2-1; D is uncertain. Sequenced material: CD4+ or CD8+ T cells sorted from blood, taken in a trial of the OX40 agonist ivuxolimab. The CDR3 coding sequence is TGTGCCAGCAAATTGGACGGTGCCTACAATGAGCAGTTCTTC. Translated, it gives CASKLDGAYNEQFF. Drawing the rest from reference TRBV2 and TRBJ2-1, the complete variable domain is EPEVTQTPSHQVTQMGQEVILRCVPISNHLYFYWYRQILGQKVEFLVSFYNNEISEKSEIFDDQFSVERPDGSNFTLKIRSTKLEDSAMYFCASKLDGAYNEQFFGPGTRLTVL.